The 5 T cell receptor delta chains listed next were all sequenced from one sample in a study of Vδ1+ human thymocytes. Study-wide findings and caveats: Thymic TRG and TRD repertoires appeared highly polyclonal.

The template was reverse-transcribed extracted RNA. Pooled V-gene forward primers with one constant-region reverse primer generated the CDR3 amplicons by multiplex PCR. TCRdb re-called clones from the multiplex PCR reads via CATT. Of about 50,000 delta-chain clones in the sample, about 16% were seen once. Their cognate antigens are unknown. Sequencing used Vdelta1+ gamma-delta thymocytes from the thymus. The subset here: FACS-sorted CD3+ TCRalphabeta- TCRVdelta1+ TCRVdelta2- thymocytes. Every receptor here comes from a girl under three years old who had congenital heart surgery.

J is TRDJ1 and V is TRDV1; D not resolved. The CDR3 runs to 22 residues. Between the trimmed V and J ends, which lost 1 base and 0 bases, there was a span of 30 bases. Germline values: CDR1 TSWWSYY, CDR2 QGS. The CDR3 sequence: CALGEPKVGLSRTRSYTDKLIF. The DNA for the CDR3 is TGTGCTCTTGGGGAACCTAAAGTCGGATTGAGTCGTACCCGATCCTACACCGATAAACTCATCTTT.

V and J are TRDV1 and TRDJ1, with 7 nucleotides matching TRDD3. This CDR3 is 16 amino acids long. J lost 2 bases, V lost 9 bases, and 15 bases had no gene match. Germline V gene data show CDR1 as TSWWSYY and CDR2 as QGS. CDR3 sequence reads: CALFPGLWGDTDKLIF. In DNA form, the CDR3 reads TGTGCTCTCTTTCCGGGGCTGTGGGGGGATACCGATAAACTCATCTTT.

The sample holds a few counts of this clone. This chain links TRDV1 with TRDJ1, with TRDD3 identical over 10 bases. V gave up 2 bases and J gave up 0 bases; unmatched junction bases: 12. CDR1 is TSWWSYY, CDR2 QGS, per germline. The CDR3 contains 19 residues. The CDR3 is CALGEIPTGGFLYTDKLIF. The DNA for the CDR3 is TGTGCTCTTGGGGAAATTCCTACTGGGGGATTCTTGTACACCGATAAACTCATCTTT.

This chain links TRDV1 with TRDJ1, with D tentatively TRDD2 (6 bases). CDR1 and CDR2 from the germline V gene are TSWWSYY and QGS. V lost 2 bases and J 7 bases, leaving 20 bases between the germline ends. This CDR3 is built from 16 residues. CDR3 residues: CALGESYNAQGGKLIF. CDR3 DNA: TGTGCTCTTGGGGAATCCTACAATGCCCAGGGCGGTAAACTCATCTTT.

The chain couples TRDV1 to TRDJ1, with 12 bases identical to TRDD3. J gave up 3 bases and V 5 bases, and 22 bases lay outside the gene matches. Germline lookup yields CDR1 TSWWSYY and CDR2 QGS. This CDR3 spans 21 amino acids. DNA of the CDR3: TGTGCTCTTGGGCAGAACGTAGCGTACTGGGGGATACATCCCTTCCCCGATAAACTCATCTTT. Its translation is CALGQNVAYWGIHPFPDKLIF.